The source of this T cell receptor (beta chain) is a study of T cell changes during pregnancy in multiple sclerosis. The method was immunoSEQ multiplex PCR; TCRdb's version includes in-frame clones alone and lacks a portion of them. The sample comprises about 29,000 clones, approximately 90% of which are singletons, and 6.2% rests with the top ten. The CDR3 runs to 15 residues. V lost 3 bases and J lost 0, with 10 bases in between. Germline-derived CDR1 and CDR2 are MGHDK and SYGVNS. The TCR was taken from a female donor with multiple sclerosis, enrolled in a pregnancy study. The sequenced sample was CD8+ T cells from peripheral blood mononuclear cells, obtained before pregnancy. The V call is TRBV25-1, the J call TRBJ2-3, with D perhaps matching TRBD1 (6 bases). CDR3 DNA sequence: TGTGCCAGCAGTGAGGGGGCAGGGAGCACAGATACGCAGTATTTT. Translation: CASSEGAGSTDTQYF. Full variable domain (remainder filled in from reference TRBV25-1 and TRBJ2-3): EADIYQTPRYLVIGTGKKITLECSQTMGHDKMYWYQQDPGMELHLIHYSYGVNSTEKGDLSSESTVSRIRTEHFPLTLESARPSHTSQYLCASSEGAGSTDTQYFGPGTRLTVL.